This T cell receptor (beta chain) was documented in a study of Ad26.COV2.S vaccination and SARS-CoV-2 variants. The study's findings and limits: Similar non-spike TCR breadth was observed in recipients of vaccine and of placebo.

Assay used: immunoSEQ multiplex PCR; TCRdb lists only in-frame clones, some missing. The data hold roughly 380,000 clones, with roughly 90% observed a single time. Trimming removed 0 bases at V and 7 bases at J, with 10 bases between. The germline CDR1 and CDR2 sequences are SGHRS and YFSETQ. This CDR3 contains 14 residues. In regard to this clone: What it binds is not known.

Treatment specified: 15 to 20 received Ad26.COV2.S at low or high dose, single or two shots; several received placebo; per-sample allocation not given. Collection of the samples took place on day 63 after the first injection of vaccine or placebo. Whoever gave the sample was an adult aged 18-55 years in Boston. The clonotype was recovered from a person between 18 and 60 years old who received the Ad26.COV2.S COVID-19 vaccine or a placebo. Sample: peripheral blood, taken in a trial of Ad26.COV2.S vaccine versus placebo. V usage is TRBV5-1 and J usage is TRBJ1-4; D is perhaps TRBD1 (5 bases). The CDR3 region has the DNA TGCGCCAGCAGCTTGGAGGCCGGGGGTGAAAAACTGTTTTTT. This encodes CASSLEAGGEKLFF.